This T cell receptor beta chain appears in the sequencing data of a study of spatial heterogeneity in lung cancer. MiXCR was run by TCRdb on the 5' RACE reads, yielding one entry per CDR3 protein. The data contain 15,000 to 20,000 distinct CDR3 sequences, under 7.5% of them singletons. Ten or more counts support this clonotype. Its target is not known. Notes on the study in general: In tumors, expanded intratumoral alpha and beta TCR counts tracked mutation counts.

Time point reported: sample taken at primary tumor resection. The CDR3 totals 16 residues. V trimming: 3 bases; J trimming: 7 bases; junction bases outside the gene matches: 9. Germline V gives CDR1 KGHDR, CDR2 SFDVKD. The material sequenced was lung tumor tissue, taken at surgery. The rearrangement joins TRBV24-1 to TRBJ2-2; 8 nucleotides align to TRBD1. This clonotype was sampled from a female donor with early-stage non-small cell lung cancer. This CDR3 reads CATSDPSRGQGGELFF. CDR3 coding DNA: TGTGCCACCAGTGATCCTTCCAGGGGGCAAGGCGGGGAGCTGTTTTTT.